Here is one T cell receptor beta chain with its context. The antigen is not known. Losses at the gene ends were 5 bases for V and 4 bases for J; bases not matched to a gene: 10. In germline, CDR1 is SGHTA, CDR2 FQGNSA. This CDR3 is 16 amino acids long. The data derive from a study of beta chain features in type 1 diabetes. Study-wide findings and caveats: Patients and controls would share equally any PCR tilt toward shorter templates. Type 1 diabetes patients had fewer VDJ junction insertions and more deletions.

cDNA synthesis used the whole RNA isolate, giving expressed TCRB sequences. Measured with immunoSEQ multiplex PCR; TCRdb has only the in-frame clones, and not every one. The sample holds around 320,000 clones, 14% seen once. The single heparinised draw taken from each donor contained about 100 mL of blood on average. The TCR comes from a man between 25 and 39 years old in good health. Sequencing used central memory CD4+ T cells from blood. The rearrangement joins TRBV7-2 to TRBJ2-5; 10 positions agree with TRBD2. CDR3: CASSILPSGGAETQYF. The CDR3 nucleotides read TGTGCCAGCAGCATACTACCTAGCGGGGGAGCAGAGACCCAGTACTTC.